This T cell receptor (beta chain) originates from a study of blood T cells in healthy people across ages. For the second PCR, which ran for about 7 to 11 cycles, a sample-barcoded 5' primer and a J-beta primer mix were used. TCRdb redid the calling of the 5' RACE reads with MiXCR, one entry per CDR3 protein. The table lists fewer than 800,000 distinct CDR3 sequences, around a fifth of them singletons, with about 3.6% in the top ten. This clonotype has at least ten counts. Its target is not known. Study results and limitations: Diversity was estimated from one million T cells, and these estimates were considered underestimates.

J gave up 2 bases and V 0 bases, and 3 bases lay outside the gene matches. This CDR3 is built from 16 residues. Germline assignment: CDR1 SGDLS and CDR2 YYNGEE. Source material: blood. This chain links TRBV9 with TRBJ2-1; 9 nucleotides line up with TRBD2. This receptor was obtained from a man between 65 and 85 years old in good health. The DNA of the CDR3 is TGTGCCAGCAGCGTAGTAGCGGGAGTCGCCTACAATGAGCAGTTCTTC. Its protein is CASSVVAGVAYNEQFF. The whole variable domain, filled in from reference TRBV9 and TRBJ2-1, reads DSGVTQTPKHLITATGQRVTLRCSPRSGDLSVYWYQQSLDQGLQFLIQYYNGEERAKGNILERFSAQQFPDLHSELNLSSLELGDSALYFCASSVVAGVAYNEQFFGPGTRLTVL.